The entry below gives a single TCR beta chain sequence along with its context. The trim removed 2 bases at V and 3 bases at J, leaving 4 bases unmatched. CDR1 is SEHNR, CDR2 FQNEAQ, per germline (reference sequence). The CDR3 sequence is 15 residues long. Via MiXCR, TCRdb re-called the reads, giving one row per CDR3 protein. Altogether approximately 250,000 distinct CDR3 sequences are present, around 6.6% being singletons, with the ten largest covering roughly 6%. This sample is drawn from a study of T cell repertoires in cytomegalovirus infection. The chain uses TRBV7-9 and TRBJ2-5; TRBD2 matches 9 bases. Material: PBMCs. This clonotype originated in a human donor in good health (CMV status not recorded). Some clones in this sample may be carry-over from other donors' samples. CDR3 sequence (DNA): TGTGCCAGCAGCTTACCGGCTAGCGGGGAAGAGACCCAGTACTTC. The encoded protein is CASSLPASGEETQYF.